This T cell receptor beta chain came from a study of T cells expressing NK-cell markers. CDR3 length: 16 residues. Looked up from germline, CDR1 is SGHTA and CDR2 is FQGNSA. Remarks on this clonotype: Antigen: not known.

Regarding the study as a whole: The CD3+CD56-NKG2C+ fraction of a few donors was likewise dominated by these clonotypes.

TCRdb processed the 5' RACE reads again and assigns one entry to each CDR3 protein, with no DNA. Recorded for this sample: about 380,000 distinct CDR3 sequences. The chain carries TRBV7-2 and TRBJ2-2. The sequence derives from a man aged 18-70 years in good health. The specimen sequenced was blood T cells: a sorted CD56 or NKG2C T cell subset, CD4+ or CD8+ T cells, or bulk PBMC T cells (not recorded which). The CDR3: CASSHQYLGNTGELFF. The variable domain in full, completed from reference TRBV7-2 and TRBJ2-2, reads GAGVSQSPSNKVTEKGKDVELRCDPISGHTALYWYRQSLGQGLEFLIYFQGNSAPDKSGLPSDRFSAERTGGSVSTLTIQRTQQEDSAVYLCASSHQYLGNTGELFFGEGSRLTVL.